These 26 T cell receptor beta chains share one sample of origin, sequenced in a study of regulatory T cells in long-lasting Graves disease. Sequencing libraries for TCR beta were prepared with iRepertoire HTBI primers and Arm-PCR of CDR3 regions. From the multiplex PCR reads, TCRdb called clonotypes with MiXCR, one entry per CDR3 protein. Counted here are over 450,000 distinct CDR3 sequences, more than 10% occurring once; the ten biggest clones make up almost 9%. Indicated time point: newly diagnosed GD, antithyroid drugs for less than 3 months. PBMCs provided the RNA from which the TCR library was made. The data were also submitted as part of a second study, on T cells in Graves' hyperthyroidism and ophthalmopathy.

Here the sequenced sample was peripheral blood mononuclear cells (PBMCs), taken at new diagnosis, from a patient treated with antithyroid drugs. The receptors originated from a woman younger than 45 with Graves disease.

This clonotype was seen many times. V and J are TRBV6-2 or TRBV6-3 and TRBJ2-1, with 10 bases lining up with TRBD2. Looked up from germline, CDR1 is MNHEY and CDR2 is SVGEGT. V trimming: 6 bases; J trimming: 9 bases; junction bases outside the gene matches: 11. CDR3 length: 15 amino acids. The CDR3: CASSSMTSGSVEQFF. CDR3 in DNA: TGTGCCAGCAGCTCCATGACTAGCGGGTCGGTTGAGCAGTTCTTC.

This clonotype was counted many times. This CDR3 is CASSIQYSSYNEQFF. CDR3 in DNA: TGTGCCAGTAGTATTCAGTATAGCTCCTACAATGAGCAGTTCTTC. This chain connects TRBV19 to TRBJ2-1; D remains unclear. Germline V CDR1 and CDR2: LNHDA, SQIVND (reference sequence). Trimming stripped 3 bases from V and 0 bases from J, with 9 bases between. The CDR3 runs 15 residues.

At least ten counts were recorded for this clonotype. J is TRBJ2-2 and V is TRBV10-2; no reliable D call. The CDR3 contains 15 residues. Germline-derived CDR1 and CDR2 are WSHSY and SAAADI. Trimming removed 6 bases at V and 0 bases at J, with 11 bases between. CDR3 sequence (DNA): TGCGCCAGCAGATCCATTTACGCGAACACCGGGGAGCTGTTTTTT. It codes for CASRSIYANTGELFF.

This clonotype was detected ten times or more. This chain uses TRBV27 with TRBJ1-6; TRBD1 matches 7 bases. This CDR3 region has 13 residues. After removal of 3 bases from V and 8 bases from J, the junction contained 1 base not matched to a gene. CDR1 is MNHEY, CDR2 SMNVEV, per germline (reference sequence). The CDR3 sequence: CASSFGTDSPLHF. DNA for the CDR3: TGTGCCAGCAGTTTTGGGACAGATTCACCCCTCCACTTT.

The genes are TRBV19 and TRBJ2-2, with TRBD2 identical over 10 bases. V shed 6 bases, J shed 7 bases, and the junction held 8 bases outside the gene matches. There are 15 residues in the CDR3. CDR1 is LNHDA and CDR2 is SQIVND in the germline V gene (reference sequence). The CDR3: CASRPGLATYGELFF. As DNA, the CDR3 is TGTGCCAGTAGACCGGGACTAGCGACATACGGGGAGCTGTTTTTT.

The chain recombines TRBV6-2 or TRBV6-3 with TRBJ2-5, with TRBD2 identical over 8 bases. This CDR3 is built from 15 residues. V was clipped by 8 bases and J by 7 bases; unmatched bases: 15. Germline V lookup: CDR1 MNHEY, CDR2 SVGEGT. As DNA, the CDR3 is TGTGCCAGCGGGACAACTAGCGGCCTACTCGGGACCCAGTACTTC. Translation gives CASGTTSGLLGTQYF.

This clonotype was seen repeatedly, ten times or more. The chain is built from TRBV7-2 and TRBJ2-2; the D call may be TRBD1 or TRBD2 (5 bases each). The germline gives CDR1 SGHTA, CDR2 FQGNSA. The CDR3 is made up of 14 amino acids. Deletions cut 6 bases from V and 8 bases from J, with 16 bases between. The CDR3 DNA follows: TGTGCCAGCAGGGTGGGACCGCGAGTAGGGGAGCTGTTTTTT. Translating it yields CASRVGPRVGELFF.

Concerning this clonotype itself: Being one base from a much bigger clone, this may be a read error. The V call is TRBV2, the J call TRBJ1-3; the D gene is possibly TRBD1 (5 bases). Germline V gene data show CDR1 as SNHLY and CDR2 as FYNNEI. This CDR3 has 14 residues. As DNA, the CDR3 is TGTGCCAGCAGAAGACAGAGCTCTGAAAACACCATATATTTT. This translates into CASRRQSSENTIYF.

This clonotype was counted ten times or more. J is TRBJ1-1 and V is TRBV30; no firm D call. The V gene's germline CDR1 is GTSNPN and CDR2 SVGIG (reference sequence). The CDR3 loop spans 12 amino acids. V was clipped by 2 bases and J by 7 bases, with 11 bases between them. The CDR3 DNA follows: TGTGCCTGGAGTACCTTGCGACTTGAAGCTTTCTTT. It specifies CAWSTLRLEAFF.

This clonotype was recorded many times. The chain combines TRBV6-5 with TRBJ2-1, with D maybe TRBD1 (6 bases). The germline V and J ends were trimmed by 3 bases and 8 bases, with 14 bases remaining between them. CDR3 length equals 14 residues. Germline CDR1 is MNHEY and CDR2 is SVGAGI. The CDR3 DNA is TGTGCCAGCAGTTATAGTCAGGGGCAGGATGAGCAGTTCTTC. Protein sequence: CASSYSQGQDEQFF.

Many counts were recorded for this clonotype. The chain uses TRBV5-1 and TRBJ2-1; D is perhaps TRBD1 (5 bases). The V end lost 3 bases, the J end lost 5 bases, and 9 bases lay between the germline ends. CDR1 SGHRS and CDR2 YFSETQ come from the germline V gene. The CDR3 has 13 amino acids. CDR3 loop: CASSWAGHNEQFF. The CDR3 DNA follows: TGCGCCAGCAGCTGGGCAGGGCACAATGAGCAGTTCTTC.

This clonotype occurred many times. The V and J genes are TRBV7-9 and TRBJ2-2; D is ambiguous. The germline V and J ends were trimmed by 5 bases and 0 bases, with 4 bases remaining between them. This CDR3 is 13 amino acids long. Germline-derived CDR1 and CDR2 are SEHNR and FQNEAQ (reference sequence). The CDR3 DNA reads as TGTGCCAGCAGCCGACCGAACACCGGGGAGCTGTTTTTT. Translated, it gives CASSRPNTGELFF. Together with reference TRBV7-9 and TRBJ2-2, the CDR3 gives the full variable domain: DTGVSQNPRHKITKRGQNVTFRCDPISEHNRLYWYRQTLGQGPEFLTYFQNEAQLEKSRLLSDRFSAERPKGSFSTLEIQRTEQGDSAMYLCASSRPNTGELFFGEGSRLTVL.

This clonotype has only a few counts. The chain is built from TRBV4-2 and TRBJ2-2, with a weak D call TRBD1 (6 bases). The CDR3 contains 18 residues. The germline CDR1 and CDR2 sequences are LGHNA and YNFKEQ. With 0 bases removed from V and 5 bases from J, the gap between germline ends came to 19 bases. In DNA, the CDR3 is TGTGCCAGCAGCCAAGATCAGGGGTTCTCTCTGAGGACCGGGGAGCTGTTTTTT. Translating it yields CASSQDQGFSLRTGELFF.

This chain joins TRBV14 and TRBJ1-6; 11 bases line up with TRBD1. V lost 6 bases and J lost 10; bases outside the gene matches: 8. CDR3 size: 15 residues. Germline V lookup: CDR1 SGHDN, CDR2 FVKESK. The CDR3: CASSRGQGVLSPLHF. The CDR3 DNA is TGTGCCAGCAGTCGGGGACAGGGGGTTTTGTCACCCCTCCACTTT.

This clonotype has ten or more counts. The chain links TRBV5-1 to TRBJ2-3; possible D gene TRBD1, 5 bases. In germline, CDR1 is SGHRS, CDR2 YFSETQ. The CDR3 loop spans 16 amino acids. V was cut by 4 bases and J by 6 bases, with 21 bases left in between. The CDR3 loop reads CASSLQGYPISDTQYF. The CDR3 DNA follows: TGCGCCAGCAGCCTCCAGGGTTACCCAATCTCCGATACGCAGTATTTT.

This clonotype occurred many times. V and J are TRBV19 and TRBJ2-1, with 7 positions matching TRBD2. There are 16 residues in the CDR3. CDR1 and CDR2 (germline): LNHDA, SQIVND (reference sequence). The V and J ends lost 1 base and 3 bases, in that order; junction bases with no gene match: 6. CDR3 loop: CASSIALSGNYNEQFF. The CDR3 region has the DNA TGTGCCAGTAGTATAGCCTTGAGCGGGAACTACAATGAGCAGTTCTTC.

A note on this clonotype: A read error may explain this, as a much larger clone is one base away. This chain joins TRBV6-1 and TRBJ2-7; 8 bases line up with TRBD1. V dropped 5 bases and J dropped 7; count of bases not matched to a gene: 10. The CDR3 has 14 residues. Germline loops: CDR1 MNHNS, CDR2 SASEGT. CDR3 DNA: TGTGCCAGCAGTCCAGGACAGGGAGGTAGAGAGCAGTACTTC. This encodes CASSPGQGGREQYF.

The chain carries TRBV29-1 and TRBJ1-1; D is undetermined. CDR3 length equals 10 residues. Germline lookup yields CDR1 SQVTM and CDR2 ANQGSEA. The CDR3 here is CNKTNTEAFF. The DNA for the CDR3 is TGCAACAAGACGAACACTGAAGCTTTCTTT.

This clonotype was seen only a few times. The chain recombines TRBV13 with TRBJ2-7; 7 nucleotides agree with TRBD2. This CDR3 comprises 14 residues. In germline, CDR1 is PRHDT, CDR2 FYEKMQ (reference sequence). Trimming cost V 5 bases and J 3 bases; bases outside gene matches: 7. This CDR3 is CASSGGDLGYEQYF. DNA for the CDR3: TGTGCCAGCAGCGGGGGGGACCTGGGCTACGAGCAGTACTTC. The whole variable domain, remainder taken from reference TRBV13 and TRBJ2-7, is AAGVIQSPRHLIKEKRETATLKCYPIPRHDTVYWYQQGPGQDPQFLISFYEKMQSDKGSIPDRFSAQQFSDYHSELNMSSLELGDSALYFCASSGGDLGYEQYFGPGTRLTVT.

The rearrangement links TRBV5-1 to TRBJ1-1, with D unresolved. This CDR3 has 14 residues. Trimming pared 0 bases from V and 1 base from J, leaving 7 bases between. In germline, CDR1 is SGHRS, CDR2 YFSETQ. In nucleotides, the CDR3 is TGCGCCAGCAGCTTGGGGGCAGGGAACACTGAAGCTTTCTTT. Residues: CASSLGAGNTEAFF.

In its sample, this clonotype was seen many times. The chain carries TRBV2 and TRBJ2-3; the match to TRBD2 covers 7 bases. Per germline, CDR1 SNHLY and CDR2 FYNNEI. V lost 3 bases, J lost 4 bases, and 7 bases stayed unmatched. The CDR3 covers 15 residues. CDR3 in amino acids: CASSELGGSADTQYF. The CDR3 nucleotides read TGTGCCAGCAGTGAGCTGGGGGGGTCTGCAGATACGCAGTATTTT. Filled out from reference TRBV2 and TRBJ2-3, the complete variable domain reads EPEVTQTPSHQVTQMGQEVILRCVPISNHLYFYWYRQILGQKVEFLVSFYNNEISEKSEIFDDQFSVERPDGSNFTLKIRSTKLEDSAMYFCASSELGGSADTQYFGPGTRLTVL.

This clonotype was seen at least ten times. This chain joins TRBV10-2 and TRBJ1-5, with D tentatively TRBD1 (5 bases). The CDR3 totals 14 residues. Germline values: CDR1 WSHSY, CDR2 SAAADI. Trimming took 4 bases from V and 3 from J, leaving 10 bases between them. The CDR3 loop is CASSVGVVNQPQHF. The CDR3 nucleotides are TGCGCCAGCAGTGTAGGGGTTGTCAATCAGCCCCAGCATTTT.

This clonotype was counted between two and nine times. The chain combines TRBV27 with TRBJ1-1; TRBD1 is a possible D gene (5 bases). CDR3 size: 13 residues. Germline V gives CDR1 MNHEY, CDR2 SMNVEV (reference sequence). The V gene lost 4 bases and the J gene lost 11 bases, with 17 bases spanning the gap. CDR3 loop: CASSWNDRGEAFF. The CDR3, as DNA: TGTGCCAGCAGTTGGAACGACCGGGGCGAGGCTTTCTTT.

The sample holds many counts of this clonotype. The genes are TRBV29-1 and TRBJ2-3, with 11 bases that match TRBD2. Germline V gives CDR1 SQVTM, CDR2 ANQGSEA. The CDR3 is 15 amino acids. Germline trimming cut 4 bases from V and 8 bases from J; bases unmatched to any gene: 11. CDR3 coding DNA: TGCAGCGTTGTCGGGACTAGCGGTGTACTTGGTACGCAGTATTTT. Translating gives CSVVGTSGVLGTQYF.

A few counts support this clonotype. The chain is built from TRBV12-3 or TRBV12-4 and TRBJ2-3; 7 bases agree with TRBD2. V trimming: 2 bases; J trimming: 1 base; junction bases outside the gene matches: 9. The CDR3 is 17 amino acids. In nucleotides, the CDR3 is TGTGCCAGCAGTTTAACAGCGGGGACTCTGGGCACAGATACGCAGTATTTT. It encodes CASSLTAGTLGTDTQYF.

There are many counts of this clonotype. This sequence joins TRBV9 and TRBJ2-2; D unresolved. Germline V gene sequence: CDR1 SGDLS, CDR2 YYNGEE. V shed 3 bases and J shed 3 bases, with 6 bases lying between them. The CDR3 runs 13 residues. The CDR3 coding sequence is TGTGCCAGCAGCGCCCAATACACCGGGGAGCTGTTTTTT. Translating it yields CASSAQYTGELFF.